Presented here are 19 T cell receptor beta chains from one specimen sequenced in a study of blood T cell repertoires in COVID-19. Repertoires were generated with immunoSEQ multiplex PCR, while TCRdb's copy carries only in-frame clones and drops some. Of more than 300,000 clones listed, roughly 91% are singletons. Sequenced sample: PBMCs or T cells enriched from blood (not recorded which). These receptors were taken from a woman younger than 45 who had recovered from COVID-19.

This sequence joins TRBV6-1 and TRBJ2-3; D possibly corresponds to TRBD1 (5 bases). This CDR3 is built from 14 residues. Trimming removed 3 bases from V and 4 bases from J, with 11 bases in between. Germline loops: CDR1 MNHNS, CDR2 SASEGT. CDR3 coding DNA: TGTGCCAGCAGTGACAGGGTTATCGCAGATACGCAGTATTTT. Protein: CASSDRVIADTQYF.

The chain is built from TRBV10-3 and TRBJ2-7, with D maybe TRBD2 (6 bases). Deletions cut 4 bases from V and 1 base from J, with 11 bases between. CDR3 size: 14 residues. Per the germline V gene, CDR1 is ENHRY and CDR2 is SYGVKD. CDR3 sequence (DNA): TGTGCCATCAGTGGGGGGGTGGGATCCTACGAGCAGTACTTC. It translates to CAISGGVGSYEQYF.

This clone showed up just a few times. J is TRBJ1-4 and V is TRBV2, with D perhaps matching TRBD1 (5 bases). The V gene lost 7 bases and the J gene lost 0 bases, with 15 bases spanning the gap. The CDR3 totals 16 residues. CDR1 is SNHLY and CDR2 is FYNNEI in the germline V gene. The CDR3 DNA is TGTGCCAGCAATACAAGAAGACAGACAACTAATGAAAAACTGTTTTTT. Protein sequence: CASNTRRQTTNEKLFF.

The CDR3 reads CASSQDPFNEQYF. The DNA of the CDR3 is TGCGCCAGCAGCCAAGACCCCTTTAACGAGCAGTACTTC. J is TRBJ2-7 and V is TRBV4-1; D gene uncertain. Germline-derived CDR1 and CDR2 are MGHRA and YSYEKL. The CDR3 extends over 13 amino acids. Trimming cost V 0 bases and J 5 bases, with 8 bases left between them.

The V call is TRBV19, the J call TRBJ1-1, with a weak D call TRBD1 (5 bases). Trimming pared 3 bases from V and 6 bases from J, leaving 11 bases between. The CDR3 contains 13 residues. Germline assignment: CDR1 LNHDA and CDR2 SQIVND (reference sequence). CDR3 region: CASSISRVAEAFF. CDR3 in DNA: TGTGCCAGTAGTATCTCCAGGGTAGCTGAAGCTTTCTTT.

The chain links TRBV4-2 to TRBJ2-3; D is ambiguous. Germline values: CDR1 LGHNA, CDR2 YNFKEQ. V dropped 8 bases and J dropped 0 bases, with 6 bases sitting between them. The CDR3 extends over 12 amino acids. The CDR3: CASGGSTDTQYF. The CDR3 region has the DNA TGTGCCAGCGGCGGTAGCACAGATACGCAGTATTTT.

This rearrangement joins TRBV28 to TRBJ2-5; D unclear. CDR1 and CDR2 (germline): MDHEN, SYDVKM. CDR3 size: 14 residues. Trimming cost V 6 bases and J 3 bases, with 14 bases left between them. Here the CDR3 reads CASSDPGDKETQYF. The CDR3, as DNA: TGTGCCAGCAGCGACCCCGGAGATAAAGAGACCCAGTACTTC.

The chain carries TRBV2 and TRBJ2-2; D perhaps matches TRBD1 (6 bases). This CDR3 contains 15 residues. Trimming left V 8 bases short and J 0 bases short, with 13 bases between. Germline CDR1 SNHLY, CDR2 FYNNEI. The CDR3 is CASFRQEANTGELFF. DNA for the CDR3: TGTGCCAGCTTTCGACAGGAGGCGAACACCGGGGAGCTGTTTTTT.

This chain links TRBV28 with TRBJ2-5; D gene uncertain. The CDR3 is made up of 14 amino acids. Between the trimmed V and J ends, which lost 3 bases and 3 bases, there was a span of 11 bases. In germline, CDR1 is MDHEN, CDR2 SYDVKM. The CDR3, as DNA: TGTGCCAGCAGTTTCTACGGTACTAAAGAGACCCAGTACTTC. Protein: CASSFYGTKETQYF.

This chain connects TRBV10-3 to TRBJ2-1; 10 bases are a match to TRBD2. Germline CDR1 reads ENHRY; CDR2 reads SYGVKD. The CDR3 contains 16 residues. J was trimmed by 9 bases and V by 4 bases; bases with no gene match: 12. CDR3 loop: CAISGSSGRALGEQFF. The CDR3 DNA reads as TGTGCCATCAGTGGGTCCAGCGGGAGGGCCCTAGGTGAGCAGTTCTTC.

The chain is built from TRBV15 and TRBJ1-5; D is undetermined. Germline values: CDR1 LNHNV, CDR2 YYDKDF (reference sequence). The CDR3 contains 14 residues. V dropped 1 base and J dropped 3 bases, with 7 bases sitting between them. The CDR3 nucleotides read TGTGCCACCAGCAGAGGAACGGTCAATCAGCCCCAGCATTTT. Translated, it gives CATSRGTVNQPQHF. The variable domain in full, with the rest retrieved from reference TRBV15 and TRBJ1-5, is DAMVIQNPRYQVTQFGKPVTLSCSQTLNHNVMYWYQQKSSQAPKLLFHYYDKDFNNEADTPDNFQSRRPNTSFCFLDIRSPGLGDTAMYLCATSRGTVNQPQHFGDGTRLSIL.

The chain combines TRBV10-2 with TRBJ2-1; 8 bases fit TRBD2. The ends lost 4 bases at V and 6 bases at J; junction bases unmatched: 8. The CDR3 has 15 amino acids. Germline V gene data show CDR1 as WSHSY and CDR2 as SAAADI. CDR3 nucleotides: TGCGCCAGCAGTGGACTAGCGAGAGGGGTCAATGAGCAGTTCTTC. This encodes CASSGLARGVNEQFF.

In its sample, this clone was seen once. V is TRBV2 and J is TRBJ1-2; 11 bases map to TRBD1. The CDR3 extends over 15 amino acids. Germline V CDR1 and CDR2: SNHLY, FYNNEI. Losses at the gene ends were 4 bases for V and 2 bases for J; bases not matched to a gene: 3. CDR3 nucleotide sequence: TGTGCCAGCAGTGGCGGGACAGGGGGGAACTATGGCTACACCTTC. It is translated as CASSGGTGGNYGYTF.

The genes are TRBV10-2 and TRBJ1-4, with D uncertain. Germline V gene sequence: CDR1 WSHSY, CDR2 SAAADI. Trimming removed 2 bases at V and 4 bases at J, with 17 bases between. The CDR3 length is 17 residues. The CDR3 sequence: CASSETTGWGGNEKLFF. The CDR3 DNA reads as TGCGCCAGCAGTGAGACCACCGGTTGGGGAGGTAATGAAAAACTGTTTTTT.

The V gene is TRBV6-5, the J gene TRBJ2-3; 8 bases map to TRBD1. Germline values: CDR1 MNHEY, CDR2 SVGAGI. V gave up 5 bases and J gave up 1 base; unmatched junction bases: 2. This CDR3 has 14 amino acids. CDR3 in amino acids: CASSTGGRTDTQYF. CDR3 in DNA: TGTGCCAGCAGTACAGGGGGACGCACAGATACGCAGTATTTT.

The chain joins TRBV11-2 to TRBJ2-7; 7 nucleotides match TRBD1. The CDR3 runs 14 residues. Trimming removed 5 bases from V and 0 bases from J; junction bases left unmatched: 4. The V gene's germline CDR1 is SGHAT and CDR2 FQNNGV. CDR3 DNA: TGTGCCAGCAGCGTGGCAGGGGGCTCCTACGAGCAGTACTTC. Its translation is CASSVAGGSYEQYF.

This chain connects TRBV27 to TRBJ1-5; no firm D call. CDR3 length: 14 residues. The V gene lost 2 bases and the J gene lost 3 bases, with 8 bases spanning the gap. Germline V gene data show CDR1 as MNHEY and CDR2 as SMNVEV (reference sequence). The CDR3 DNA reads TGTGCCAGCAGTTTAGGGCAGACCAATCAGCCCCAGCATTTT. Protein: CASSLGQTNQPQHF.

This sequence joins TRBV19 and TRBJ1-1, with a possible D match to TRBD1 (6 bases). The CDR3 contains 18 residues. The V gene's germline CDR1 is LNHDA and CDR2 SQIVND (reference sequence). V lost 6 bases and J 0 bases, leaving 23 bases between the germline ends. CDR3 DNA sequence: TGTGCCAGTAGCGGAAGGACTCCGGCAGGGGCGGTGAACACTGAAGCTTTCTTT. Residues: CASSGRTPAGAVNTEAFF.

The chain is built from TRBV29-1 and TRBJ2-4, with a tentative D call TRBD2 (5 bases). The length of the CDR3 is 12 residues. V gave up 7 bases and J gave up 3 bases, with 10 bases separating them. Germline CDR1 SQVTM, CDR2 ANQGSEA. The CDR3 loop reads CSAKAGKNIQYF. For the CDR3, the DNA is TGCAGCGCCAAGGCGGGCAAAAACATTCAGTACTTC.